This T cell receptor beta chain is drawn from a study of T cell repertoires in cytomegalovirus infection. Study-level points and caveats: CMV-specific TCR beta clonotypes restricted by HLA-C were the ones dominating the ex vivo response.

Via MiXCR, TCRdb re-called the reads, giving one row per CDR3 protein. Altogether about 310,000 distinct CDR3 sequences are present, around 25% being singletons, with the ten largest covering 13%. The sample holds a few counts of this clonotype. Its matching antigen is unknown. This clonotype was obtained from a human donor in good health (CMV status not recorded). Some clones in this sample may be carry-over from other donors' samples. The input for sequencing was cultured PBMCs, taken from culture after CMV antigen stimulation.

CDR3 residues: CASSLGQTLEQFF. The CDR3 DNA follows: TGTGCCAGCAGCTTAGGGCAGACACTTGAGCAGTTCTTC. The J gene is TRBJ2-1, the V gene TRBV7-2; D is unclear. Germline CDR1 is SGHTA and CDR2 is FQGNSA. V was shortened by 1 base and J by 9 bases, with 10 bases between the two germline ends. This CDR3 is 13 amino acids long.